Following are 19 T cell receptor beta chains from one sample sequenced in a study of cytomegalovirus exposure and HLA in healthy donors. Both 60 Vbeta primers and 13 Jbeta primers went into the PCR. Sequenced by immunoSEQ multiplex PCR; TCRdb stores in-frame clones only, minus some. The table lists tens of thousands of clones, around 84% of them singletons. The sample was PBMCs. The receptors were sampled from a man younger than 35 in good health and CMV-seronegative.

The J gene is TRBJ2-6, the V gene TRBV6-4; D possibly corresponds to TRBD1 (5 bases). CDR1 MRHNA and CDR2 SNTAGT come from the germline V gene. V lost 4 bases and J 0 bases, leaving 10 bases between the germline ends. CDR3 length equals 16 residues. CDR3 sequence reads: CASSGTGTSGANVLTF. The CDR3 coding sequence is TGTGCCAGCAGTGGTACAGGCACCTCTGGGGCCAACGTCCTGACTTTC.

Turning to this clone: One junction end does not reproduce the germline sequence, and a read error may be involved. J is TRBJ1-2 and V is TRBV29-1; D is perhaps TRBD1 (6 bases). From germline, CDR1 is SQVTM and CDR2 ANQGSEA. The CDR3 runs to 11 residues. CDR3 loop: CSVDQGPRGVF. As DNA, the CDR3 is TGCAGCGTTGATCAGGGGCCCAGGGGTGTCTTC. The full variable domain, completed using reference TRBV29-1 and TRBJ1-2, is SAVISQKPSRDICQRGTSLTIQCQVDSQVTMMFWYRQQPGQSLTLIATANQGSEATYESGFVIDKFPISRPNLTFSTLTVSNMSPEDSSIYLCSVDQGPRGVFGSGTRLTVV.

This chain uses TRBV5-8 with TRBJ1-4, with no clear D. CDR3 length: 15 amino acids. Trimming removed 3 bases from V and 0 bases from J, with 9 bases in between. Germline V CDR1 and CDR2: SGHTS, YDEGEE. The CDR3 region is CASSSRGATNEKLFF. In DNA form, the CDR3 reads TGTGCCAGCAGCTCCCGAGGAGCAACTAATGAAAAACTGTTTTTT.

The CDR3 loop is CASSAGLALYEQYF. CDR3 sequence (DNA): TGTGCCAGCAGCGCTGGACTAGCGTTGTACGAGCAGTACTTC. The chain joins TRBV5-5 to TRBJ2-7; 9 nucleotides align to TRBD2. Looked up from germline, CDR1 is SGHKS and CDR2 is YYEKEE (reference sequence). The CDR3 has 14 residues. J lost 4 bases, V lost 4 bases, and 6 bases had no gene match.

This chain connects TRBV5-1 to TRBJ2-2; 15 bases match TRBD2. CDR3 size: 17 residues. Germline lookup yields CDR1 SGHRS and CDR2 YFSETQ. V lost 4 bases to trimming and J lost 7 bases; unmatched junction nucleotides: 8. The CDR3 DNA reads TGCGCCAGCAGCCTAGGACTAGCGGGAGGGGAAAACGGGGAGCTGTTTTTT. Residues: CASSLGLAGGENGELFF.

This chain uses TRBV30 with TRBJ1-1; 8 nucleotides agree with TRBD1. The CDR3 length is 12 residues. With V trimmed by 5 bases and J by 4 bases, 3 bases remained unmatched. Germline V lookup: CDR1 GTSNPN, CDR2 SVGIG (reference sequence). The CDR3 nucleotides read TGTGCCTGGGACAGGGGAAGCACTGAAGCTTTCTTT. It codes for CAWDRGSTEAFF.

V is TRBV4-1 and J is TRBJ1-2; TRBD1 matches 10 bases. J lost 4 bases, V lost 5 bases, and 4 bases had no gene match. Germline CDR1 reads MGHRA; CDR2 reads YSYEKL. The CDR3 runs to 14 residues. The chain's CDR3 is CASSGTGVRYGYTF. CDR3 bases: TGCGCCAGCAGCGGGACAGGGGTCCGCTATGGCTACACCTTC.

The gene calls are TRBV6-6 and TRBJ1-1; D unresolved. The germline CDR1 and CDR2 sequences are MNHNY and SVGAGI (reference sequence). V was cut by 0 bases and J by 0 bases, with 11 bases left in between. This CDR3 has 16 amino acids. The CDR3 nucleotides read TGTGCCAGCAGTTACTCGAGTAGTTGGTTGAACACTGAAGCTTTCTTT. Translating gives CASSYSSSWLNTEAFF.

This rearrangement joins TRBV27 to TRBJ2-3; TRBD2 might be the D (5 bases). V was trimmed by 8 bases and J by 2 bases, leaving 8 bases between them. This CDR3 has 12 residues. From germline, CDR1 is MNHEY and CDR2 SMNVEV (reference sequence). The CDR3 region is CASSRATDTQYF. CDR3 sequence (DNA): TGTGCCAGCTCGCGGGCCACAGATACGCAGTATTTT.

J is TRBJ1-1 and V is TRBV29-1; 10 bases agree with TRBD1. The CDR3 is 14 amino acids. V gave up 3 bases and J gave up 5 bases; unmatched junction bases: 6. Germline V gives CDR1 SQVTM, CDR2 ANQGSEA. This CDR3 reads CSVEGDRGLTEAFF. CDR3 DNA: TGCAGCGTTGAGGGGGACAGGGGTCTTACTGAAGCTTTCTTT.

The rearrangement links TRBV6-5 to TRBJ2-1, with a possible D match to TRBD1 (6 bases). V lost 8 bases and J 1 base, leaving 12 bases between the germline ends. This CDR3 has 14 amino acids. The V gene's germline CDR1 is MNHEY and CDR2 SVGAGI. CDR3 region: CASGHRASYNEQFF. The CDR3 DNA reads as TGTGCCAGCGGCCACAGGGCTTCCTACAATGAGCAGTTCTTC.

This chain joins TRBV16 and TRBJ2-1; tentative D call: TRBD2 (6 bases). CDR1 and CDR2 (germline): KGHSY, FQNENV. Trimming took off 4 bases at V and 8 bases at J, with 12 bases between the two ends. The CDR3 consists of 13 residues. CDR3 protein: CASSPPGVHEQFF. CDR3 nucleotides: TGTGCCAGCAGCCCACCGGGGGTCCATGAGCAGTTCTTC.

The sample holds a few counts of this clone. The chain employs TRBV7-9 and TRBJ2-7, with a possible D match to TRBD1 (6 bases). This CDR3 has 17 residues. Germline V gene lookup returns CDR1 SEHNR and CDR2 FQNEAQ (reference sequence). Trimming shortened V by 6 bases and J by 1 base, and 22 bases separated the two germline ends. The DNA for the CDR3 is TGTGCCAGCAGTCGTCTCGTCGGAGCCAGGGGATCCTACGAGCAGTACTTC. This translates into CASSRLVGARGSYEQYF. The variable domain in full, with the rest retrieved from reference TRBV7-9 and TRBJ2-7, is DTGVSQNPRHKITKRGQNVTFRCDPISEHNRLYWYRQTLGQGPEFLTYFQNEAQLEKSRLLSDRFSAERPKGSFSTLEIQRTEQGDSAMYLCASSRLVGARGSYEQYFGPGTRLTVT.

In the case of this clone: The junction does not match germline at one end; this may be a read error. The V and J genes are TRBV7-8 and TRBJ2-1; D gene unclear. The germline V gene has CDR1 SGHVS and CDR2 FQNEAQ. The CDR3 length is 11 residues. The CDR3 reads CASSSNNEQFF. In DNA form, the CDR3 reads TGTGCCAGCAGCTCCAACAATGAGCAGTTCTTC.

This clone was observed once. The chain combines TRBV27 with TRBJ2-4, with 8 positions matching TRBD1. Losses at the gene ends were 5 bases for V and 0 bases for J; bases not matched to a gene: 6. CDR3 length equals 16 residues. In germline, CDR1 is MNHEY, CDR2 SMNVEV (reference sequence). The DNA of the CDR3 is TGTGCCAGCAGTCCCAGGGGGCTCCGAGCCAAAAACATTCAGTACTTC. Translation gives CASSPRGLRAKNIQYF.

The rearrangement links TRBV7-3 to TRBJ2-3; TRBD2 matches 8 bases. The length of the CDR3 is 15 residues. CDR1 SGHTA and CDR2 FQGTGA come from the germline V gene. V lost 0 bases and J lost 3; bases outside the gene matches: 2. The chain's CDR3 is CASSLTAGETDTQYF. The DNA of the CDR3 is TGTGCCAGCAGCTTAACAGCGGGGGAAACAGATACGCAGTATTTT.

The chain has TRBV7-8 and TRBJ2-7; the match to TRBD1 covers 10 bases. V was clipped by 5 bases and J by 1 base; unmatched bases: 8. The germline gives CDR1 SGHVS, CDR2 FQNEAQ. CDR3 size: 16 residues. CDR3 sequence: CASSRRTGGNSYEQYF. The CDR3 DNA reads TGTGCCAGCAGCCGACGGACAGGGGGGAATTCCTACGAGCAGTACTTC. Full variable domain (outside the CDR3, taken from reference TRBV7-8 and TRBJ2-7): GAGVSQSPRYKVAKRGQDVALRCDPISGHVSLFWYQQALGQGPEFLTYFQNEAQLDKSGLPSDRFFAERPEGSVSTLKIQRTQQEDSAVYLCASSRRTGGNSYEQYFGPGTRLTVT.

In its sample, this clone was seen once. The CDR3, as DNA: TGTGCCAGCAGCCAGGGACAGGGTGGCTACGAGCAGTACTTC. It yields the protein CASSQGQGGYEQYF. The rearrangement uses TRBV5-4 and TRBJ2-5; 9 nucleotides align to TRBD1. With the DNA end fitting TRBJ2-7 better, the J assignment may be wrong. This CDR3 has 14 residues. The germline gives CDR1 SGHNT, CDR2 YYREEE (reference sequence).

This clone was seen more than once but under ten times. The CDR3 sequence: CASSLWGQAMNEQFF. The CDR3 DNA reads TGTGCCAGCAGCTTATGGGGACAGGCAATGAATGAGCAGTTCTTC. The chain has TRBV7-9 and TRBJ2-1, with 8 bases fitting TRBD1. V lost 2 bases to trimming and J lost 7 bases; unmatched junction nucleotides: 7. The CDR3 has 15 amino acids. Germline V gene lookup returns CDR1 SEHNR and CDR2 FQNEAQ (reference sequence).